The rows below give T cell receptor beta chains drawn from one sample of a study of radiation and T cells in renal cell carcinoma. Assay used: immunoSEQ multiplex PCR; TCRdb lists only in-frame clones, some missing. This sample has 60,000 to 80,000 clones, with 82% found just once. The material was blood, obtained from a patient whose treatment included radiotherapy and nephrectomy. All receptors derive from a man between 60 and 75 years old with renal cell carcinoma. The CDR3 runs from the conserved cysteine through the conserved F or W. D genes are given only for firm matches. Clone size is not always given. Where it is, it says once, few, many or a class for expanded clones.

>TRBV29-1|-|-|TRBJ1-4
TGCAGCGTTCGCGGGACAAGTTCCGAAGAACTGTTTTTT
CSVRGTSSEELFF
>TRBV5-1|-|-|TRBJ2-2
TGCGCCAGCAGACAAAGTACGGGAGAACCCGGGGAGCTGTTTTTT
CASRQSTGEPGELFF
>TRBV7-2|-|TRBD2|TRBJ2-7
TGTGCCAGCAGCTTAGCGGCGGGAGATGAGCAGTACTTC
CASSLAAGDEQYF
>TRBV10-3|-|TRBD2|TRBJ2-7
TGTGCCATCAGAGACCTGACTAGCGGAACCTACGAGCAGTACTTC
CAIRDLTSGTYEQYF
>TRBV27|-|TRBD1|TRBJ2-7
TGTGCCAGCAGAGATACCGGGACAGGGGCTTACGAGCAGTACTTC
CASRDTGTGAYEQYF
>TRBV29-1|-|-|TRBJ2-1
TGCAGCGTGCAACCGGGGGACCTTTACAATGAGCAGTTCTTC
CSVQPGDLYNEQFF
>TRBV6-1|-|-|TRBJ2-2
TGTGCCAGCAGTATGCTAGCGAGCACCGGGGAGCTGTTTTTT
CASSMLASTGELFF
>TRBV10-3|-|-|TRBJ2-7
TGTGCCATCAGTGAGCCCGGGACACGACTTTACGAGCAGTACTTC
CAISEPGTRLYEQYF
>TRBV28|-|TRBD2|TRBJ2-7
TGTGCCAGCGATGGTACCCGGCGGGGGGGTTTCTCCTACGAGCAGTACTTC
CASDGTRRGGFSYEQYF
>TRBV28|-|TRBD1|TRBJ1-2
TGTGCCAGCAGTTTATCGACAGGGGTCTATGGCTACACCTTC
CASSLSTGVYGYTF
>TRBV27|-|-|TRBJ2-3
TGTGCCAGCAGTCTTAGCACAGATACGCAGTATTTT
CASSLSTDTQYF
>TRBV10-1|-|TRBD1|TRBJ2-3
TGCGCCAGCAGCAGGGGGACAGCCTTTTCAGCGCAGTATTTT
CASSRGTAFSAQYF
>TRBV6-1|-|-|TRBJ2-7
TGTGCCAGCAGGCCCCAGGGGATGAACTCCTACGAGCAGTACTTC
CASRPQGMNSYEQYF
>TRBV29-1|-|TRBD1|TRBJ1-4
TGCAGCGTTTCCGGGACAGGGAATGAAAAACTGTTTTTT
CSVSGTGNEKLFF
>TRBV10-3|once|TRBD2|TRBJ2-1
TGTGCCATCAGTGTAAGTCTAGCGGAAAATGAGCAGTTCTTC
CAISVSLAENEQFF
>TRBV4-1|once|-|TRBJ2-4
TGCGCCAGCAGCCAGCCCGGACAGAATAATATACCTCAGTACTTC
CASSQPGQNNIPQYF
>TRBV6-1|-|TRBD1|TRBJ1-5
TGTGCCAGCAGTGAAATAGTTGGGACAGTGGTAAATAGCAATCAGCCCCAGCATTTT
CASSEIVGTVVNSNQPQHF
>TRBV27|-|-|TRBJ2-1
TGTGCCAGCAGTTTATCTATGGGGGTCGTGGAGTTCTTC
CASSLSMGVVEFF
>TRBV11-3|-|TRBD1|TRBJ2-3
TGTGCCAGCAGCTCGGGACAGGGGTCAGATACGCAGTATTTT
CASSSGQGSDTQYF
>TRBV6-6|once|-|TRBJ2-1
TGTGCCAGCAGCGCACCGGACGAGCAGTTCTTC
CASSAPDEQFF
>TRBV5-4|-|-|TRBJ1-2
TGTGCCAGCAGCGCCCCCGGGACCCAGAACTATGGCTACACCTTC
CASSAPGTQNYGYTF
>TRBV27|-|TRBD1|TRBJ1-6
TGTGCCAGCAGTTTAGGGGGACAGGGATCTTTTCACAATTCACCCCTCCACTTT
CASSLGGQGSFHNSPLHF
>TRBV9|-|-|TRBJ2-7
TGTGCCAGCAGCGTAGAAGTAGGCCAGGGGATCTACGAGCAGTACTTC
CASSVEVGQGIYEQYF
>TRBV4-1|once|-|TRBJ1-1
TGCGCCAGCAGCCAACTACGGACAGTGAACACTGAAGCTTTCTTT
CASSQLRTVNTEAFF
>TRBV2|-|-|TRBJ2-7
TGTGCCAGCAGGGACCTCACAGGGAGAGGGTACGAGCAGTACTTC
CASRDLTGRGYEQYF
>TRBV9|-|-|TRBJ1-1
TGTGCCAGCAGCGTCGGAGGGGGTGAAGCTTTCTTT
CASSVGGGEAFF
>TRBV10-3|-|-|TRBJ2-1
TGTGCCGCGGGGCGGGACTACAATGAGCAGTTCTTC
CAAGRDYNEQFF
>TRBV4-3|-|-|TRBJ2-2
TGCGCCAGCAGCCGTTCTACGAACACCGGGGAGCTGTTTTTT
CASSRSTNTGELFF
>TRBV10-2|few|-|TRBJ2-4
TGCGCCAGCAGTGAGTTGGCCACGCTAGCCAAAAACATTCAGTACTTC
CASSELATLAKNIQYF
>TRBV6-1|-|-|TRBJ1-3
TGCGCCCTTATAGATCCTGGAAACACCATATATTTT
CALIDPGNTIYF
>TRBV7-9|-|-|TRBJ2-4
TGTGCCAGCAGCCCCAGGGTTAACATTCAGTACTTC
CASSPRVNIQYF
>TRBV5-6|-|TRBD2|TRBJ2-7
TGTGCCAGCAGCTTGCTAGCGGGAGCTGGCGAGCAGTACTTC
CASSLLAGAGEQYF
>TRBV19|-|TRBD2|TRBJ2-2
TGTGCCAGTAACCCGGGACTAGCGGGAGGGCCGGGGACCGGGGAGCTGTTTTTT
CASNPGLAGGPGTGELFF
>TRBV4-3|once|-|TRBJ1-1
TGCGCCAGCAGCCAAGGCCAAACAACGAACACTGAAGCTTTCTTT
CASSQGQTTNTEAFF
>TRBV2|-|TRBD1|TRBJ2-7
TGTGCCAGCAGTGCGGGACAGGAGGACTACGAGCAGTACTTC
CASSAGQEDYEQYF
>TRBV7-2|-|TRBD1|TRBJ1-5
TGTGCCAGCAGCATCACGACAGGGAGTGTCGTCCAGCCCCAGCATTTT
CASSITTGSVVQPQHF
>TRBV6-1|-|TRBD1|TRBJ2-7
TGTGCCAGCAGTGTGTACAGGGGTTCAGCGGACGAGCAGTACTTC
CASSVYRGSADEQYF
>TRBV10-2|-|TRBD1|TRBJ1-5
TGCGCCAGCAGTGGACAGGGAGATCAGCCCCAGCATTTT
CASSGQGDQPQHF
>TRBV19|-|TRBD1|TRBJ2-7
TGTGCCAGTAGTATAACAGGGGTTGGCGAGCAGTACTTC
CASSITGVGEQYF
>TRBV27|-|-|TRBJ2-7
TGTGCCAGCAGCCTCTCGGGCCCCTACGAGCAGTACTTC
CASSLSGPYEQYF
>TRBV28|-|-|TRBJ2-4
TGTGCCAGCAGTTTCTTATTAGCCAAAAACATTCAGTACTTC
CASSFLLAKNIQYF
>TRBV19|few|TRBD1|TRBJ1-1
TGTGCCAGTAGTACCCCAGGACAGGAGACTGAAGCTTTCTTT
CASSTPGQETEAFF
>TRBV5-5|-|-|TRBJ2-3
TGTGCCAGCAGCTTGGAGGGACTCCTTTGGGATACGCAGTATTTT
CASSLEGLLWDTQYF
>TRBV27|-|TRBD1|TRBJ2-3
TGTGCCAGCAGTTCCCCGGGACAGGGGACGGATACGCAGTATTTT
CASSSPGQGTDTQYF
>TRBV11-3|-|TRBD1|TRBJ2-1
TGTGCCAGCAGCCCAGGGGGTCCCTCCTACAATGAGCAGTTCTTC
CASSPGGPSYNEQFF
>TRBV7-9|-|-|TRBJ1-1
TGTGCCAGCAGCCCTTCCGTCGGGGAAAACACTGAAGCTTTCTTT
CASSPSVGENTEAFF
>TRBV11-2|-|TRBD2|TRBJ2-7
TGTGCCAGCCGTCTGACCCTGGGACTAGCCGGCGAGCAGTACTTC
CASRLTLGLAGEQYF
>TRBV5-1|-|-|TRBJ2-5
TGCGCCAGCAGCTCGTCGACTATGTACCAAGAGACCCAGTACTTC
CASSSSTMYQETQYF
>TRBV14|-|TRBD1|TRBJ2-7
TGTGCCAGCAGCCAAGCAGGGGGCCGGTACGAGCAGTACTTC
CASSQAGGRYEQYF